Shown below are 21 T cell receptor beta chains from a single sample sequenced in a study of blood T cell repertoires in COVID-19. Libraries were prepared by immunoSEQ multiplex PCR; TCRdb keeps only in-frame clonotypes and omits some of them. The sample records around 68,000 clones, about nine tenths being singletons. The sequencing input was peripheral blood. These receptors were taken from a man between 50 and 59 years old with active COVID-19.

The rearrangement joins TRBV30 to TRBJ1-3; D remains ambiguous. V lost 4 bases, J lost 8 bases, and 12 bases lay in between. The CDR3 is 12 amino acids. The germline gives CDR1 GTSNPN, CDR2 SVGIG (reference sequence). CDR3 sequence (DNA): TGTGCCTGGACGGGGTCTTTCGACACCATATATTTT. It encodes CAWTGSFDTIYF.

V usage is TRBV30 and J usage is TRBJ1-5; D ambiguous. Germline CDR1 and CDR2: GTSNPN and SVGIG (reference sequence). Trimming cost V 0 bases and J 4 bases, with 7 bases left between them. The CDR3 covers 13 residues. The CDR3 region has the DNA TGTGCCTGGAGTGTCACTTATAATCAGCCCCAGCATTTT. It specifies CAWSVTYNQPQHF.

The V gene is TRBV12-3 or TRBV12-4, the J gene TRBJ2-3; D is ambiguous. There are 13 residues in the CDR3. Trimming left V 2 bases short and J 6 bases short, with 9 bases between. The CDR3, as DNA: TGTGCCAGCAGTTTATCGACACAGGATACGCAGTATTTT. Translation: CASSLSTQDTQYF.

This rearrangement joins TRBV5-1 to TRBJ2-2; 8 nucleotides match TRBD1. CDR3 size: 16 residues. The J segment lost 4 bases and the V segment lost 6 bases, leaving 11 bases of the junction unmatched. Germline CDR1 and CDR2: SGHRS and YFSETQ. The CDR3: CASNLYGQGGTGELFF. DNA for the CDR3: TGCGCCAGCAACCTATATGGACAGGGAGGCACCGGGGAGCTGTTTTTT. Combining the CDR3 with reference TRBV5-1 and TRBJ2-2 gives the whole variable domain KAGVTQTPRYLIKTRGQQVTLSCSPISGHRSVSWYQQTPGQGLQFLFEYFSETQRNKGNFPGRFSGRQFSNSRSEMNVSTLELGDSALYLCASNLYGQGGTGELFFGEGSRLTVL.

This clone has just one count. This sequence joins TRBV4-2 and TRBJ1-5, with D maybe TRBD1 (6 bases). V was pared by 4 bases and J by 0 bases, with 16 bases between. The CDR3 consists of 17 residues. Germline V gene data show CDR1 as LGHNA and CDR2 as YNFKEQ. For the CDR3, the DNA is TGTGCCAGCAGCCCACTAATAGGACAGTCTAGCAATCAGCCCCAGCATTTT. It specifies CASSPLIGQSSNQPQHF.

The V and J genes are TRBV9 and TRBJ2-1, with 7 bases identical to TRBD1. This CDR3 spans 14 amino acids. With V trimmed by 4 bases and J by 15 bases, 16 bases remained unmatched. Per the germline V gene, CDR1 is SGDLS and CDR2 is YYNGEE. The DNA for the CDR3 is TGTGCCAGCAGCCTCGGGACAGCCCTTTTGGCCCCGTTCTTC. This sequence encodes CASSLGTALLAPFF.

This sequence joins TRBV12-3 or TRBV12-4 and TRBJ1-2; TRBD1 aligns across 10 bases. After removal of 4 bases from V and 12 bases from J, the junction contained 5 bases not matched to a gene. This CDR3 comprises 12 residues. For the CDR3, the DNA is TGTGCCAGCAGTTCTCGACAGGGGGCCGACACCTTC. Amino acid sequence: CASSSRQGADTF.

V is TRBV12-3 or TRBV12-4 and J is TRBJ2-7; D gene ambiguous. V gave up 1 base and J gave up 3 bases, with 7 bases separating them. The CDR3 sequence is 13 residues long. The CDR3, as DNA: TGTGCCAGCAGTTTAGGACCGGGCTACGAGCAGTACTTC. Its translation: CASSLGPGYEQYF.

The chain recombines TRBV28 with TRBJ1-6; D is possibly TRBD1 (6 bases). The CDR3 runs 19 residues. V lost 4 bases, J lost 5 bases, and 24 bases lay in between. Germline values: CDR1 MDHEN, CDR2 SYDVKM. Here the CDR3 reads CASSSGALDPGRNNSPLHF. CDR3 nucleotides: TGTGCCAGCAGTTCAGGGGCACTAGACCCGGGACGGAATAATTCACCCCTCCACTTT. The full variable domain, with the rest looked up from reference TRBV28 and TRBJ1-6, is DVKVTQSSRYLVKRTGEKVFLECVQDMDHENMFWYRQDPGLGLRLIYFSYDVKMKEKGDIPEGYSVSREKKERFSLILESASTNQTSMYLCASSSGALDPGRNNSPLHFGNGTRLTVT.

This CDR3 reads CASSFGAEQFF. CDR3 nucleotides: TGTGCCAGCAGCTTTGGAGCAGAGCAGTTCTTC. This chain links TRBV13 with TRBJ2-1; D gene uncertain. CDR1 and CDR2 (germline): PRHDT, FYEKMQ (reference sequence). The CDR3 is 11 residues long. Trimming took 3 bases from V and 10 from J, leaving 7 bases between them.

The genes are TRBV4-2 and TRBJ2-2; tentatively, D is TRBD2 (5 bases). V was trimmed by 4 bases and J by 1 base, leaving 16 bases between them. Germline loops: CDR1 LGHNA, CDR2 YNFKEQ. The CDR3 length is 17 residues. DNA for the CDR3: TGTGCCAGCAGCCCGTTGGCGGTAGGACTGAACACCGGGGAGCTGTTTTTT. Its protein is CASSPLAVGLNTGELFF.

The chain combines TRBV6-5 with TRBJ1-5; D gene ambiguous. CDR1 and CDR2 (germline): MNHEY, SVGAGI. V shed 5 bases and J shed 4 bases, with 9 bases lying between them. This CDR3 contains 13 residues. The CDR3 loop reads CASSLRENQPQHF. The CDR3 DNA sequence: TGTGCCAGCAGTCTCCGGGAGAATCAGCCCCAGCATTTT.

The chain links TRBV7-9 to TRBJ2-5, with 7 bases matching TRBD1. In germline, CDR1 is SEHNR, CDR2 FQNEAQ (reference sequence). CDR3 size: 15 residues. After removal of 5 bases from V and 4 bases from J, the junction contained 10 bases not matched to a gene. The CDR3 nucleotides read TGTGCCAGCAGCGGTGTCAGGGGGTCCGGAGAGACCCAGTACTTC. This sequence encodes CASSGVRGSGETQYF.

This chain connects TRBV10-3 to TRBJ1-2; a weak D match, TRBD1 (6 bases). Germline V gene sequence: CDR1 ENHRY, CDR2 SYGVKD. The CDR3 is made up of 13 amino acids. V lost 4 bases and J lost 6, with 12 bases in between. CDR3 sequence: CAISVTNRDGYTF. The DNA of the CDR3 is TGTGCCATCAGTGTCACGAACAGGGATGGCTACACCTTC.

J is TRBJ1-2 and V is TRBV11-2; tentatively, D is TRBD1 (6 bases). From germline, CDR1 is SGHAT and CDR2 FQNNGV. The ends were cut back, 5 bases at V and 1 base at J, with 14 bases in the middle. This CDR3 spans 15 amino acids. The CDR3 DNA reads TGTGCCAGCAGCGACCCGGGACACGGTAACTATGGCTACACCTTC. This gives the protein CASSDPGHGNYGYTF.

The CDR3: CASSLGQNTGELFF. Written as DNA, the CDR3 is TGTGCCAGCAGTTTAGGGCAGAACACCGGGGAGCTGTTTTTT. This chain uses TRBV27 with TRBJ2-2; D not resolved. The CDR3 contains 14 residues. The V gene lost 2 bases and the J gene lost 1 base, with 5 bases spanning the gap. Germline loops: CDR1 MNHEY, CDR2 SMNVEV (reference sequence).

The V call is TRBV4-2, the J call TRBJ2-5, with 10 bases that match TRBD1. Germline assignment: CDR1 LGHNA and CDR2 YNFKEQ. The CDR3 covers 16 residues. The J segment lost 4 bases and the V segment lost 3 bases, leaving 8 bases of the junction unmatched. CDR3 sequence reads: CASSQPSGQGGETQYF. Written as DNA, the CDR3 is TGTGCCAGCAGCCAGCCCTCTGGACAGGGGGGAGAGACCCAGTACTTC.

Only one count was recorded for this clone. The rearrangement joins TRBV6-5 to TRBJ2-2; possible D gene TRBD2, 6 bases. The CDR3 loop spans 15 amino acids. The V gene lost 5 bases and the J gene lost 1 base, with 11 bases spanning the gap. Germline CDR1 reads MNHEY; CDR2 reads SVGAGI. CDR3 DNA: TGTGCCAGCAGTCCTAGCGCCTTGAACACCGGGGAGCTGTTTTTT. This encodes CASSPSALNTGELFF.

The V gene is TRBV28, the J gene TRBJ2-4, with 8 bases lining up with TRBD1. The CDR3 has 15 residues. Germline assignment: CDR1 MDHEN and CDR2 SYDVKM. V lost 3 bases, J lost 6 bases, and 7 bases stayed unmatched. CDR3 sequence: CASSFGGTGGNIQYF. CDR3 in DNA: TGTGCCAGCAGTTTCGGGGGAACAGGGGGAAACATTCAGTACTTC.

The gene calls are TRBV27 and TRBJ2-1; 11 positions match TRBD2. This CDR3 is built from 15 residues. Germline CDR1 MNHEY, CDR2 SMNVEV (reference sequence). J gave up 4 bases and V 4 bases, and 3 bases lay outside the gene matches. This CDR3 reads CASSSTSGAYNEQFF. The CDR3 DNA sequence: TGTGCCAGCAGTTCGACTAGCGGGGCATACAATGAGCAGTTCTTC.

The V gene is TRBV5-1, the J gene TRBJ1-6, with D maybe TRBD1 (5 bases). The CDR3 totals 16 residues. Germline V gene data show CDR1 as SGHRS and CDR2 as YFSETQ. V lost 3 bases to trimming and J lost 0 bases, with 10 bases between them. The chain's CDR3 is CASSSQGSSYNSPLHF. The CDR3 DNA sequence: TGCGCCAGCAGCTCCCAGGGAAGCTCCTATAATTCACCCCTCCACTTT.